These T cell receptor beta chains were read from a single sample in a study of cytomegalovirus exposure and HLA in healthy donors. The assay was immunoSEQ multiplex PCR, and TCRdb's table has in-frame clones only and misses some. The sample shows over 150,000 clones, 80% of them seen only once. Sequenced material: PBMCs. These receptors originate from a man between 25 and 39 years old in good health and CMV-seronegative. Both conserved end residues are part of each CDR3. A D gene is named only where the DNA matches it firmly. Rows give clone size only sometimes, using once, few, many, or a class for an expanded clone.

cdr3_nt	cdr3_aa	d_call	v_call	clone_size	j_call
TGTGCCACCAGCAGCGCAGGCTCCTACGAGCAGTACTTC	CATSSAGSYEQYF	.	TRBV15	.	TRBJ2-7
TGCGCCAGCAGTCTCCAGGGGGTCGCGAACACTGAAGCTTTCTTT	CASSLQGVANTEAFF	TRBD1	TRBV5-1	.	TRBJ1-1
TGTGCCAGCAGAGACTCGACTAGCGGGGGTTCAGATACGCAGTATTTT	CASRDSTSGGSDTQYF	TRBD2	TRBV6-6	.	TRBJ2-3
TGTGCCAGCGCATCACAGGGGAACACTGAAGCTTTCTTT	CASASQGNTEAFF	.	TRBV27	.	TRBJ1-1
TGTGCCTGGAGTGGGGTAAAAAACAGGGGCGGGCAGCCCCAGCATTTT	CAWSGVKNRGGQPQHF	TRBD1	TRBV30	few	TRBJ1-5
TGTGCCAGCACCCCCGACCGGGGTAGCAATCAGCCCCAGCATTTT	CASTPDRGSNQPQHF	.	TRBV6-1	.	TRBJ1-5
TGTGCCAGCAGTTTAATGGCAAACGAAGAGACCCAGTACTTC	CASSLMANEETQYF	.	TRBV27	.	TRBJ2-5
TGTGCCATCTGGCAGGGGATGATAGATCAGCCCCAGCATTTT	CAIWQGMIDQPQHF	.	TRBV10-3	once	TRBJ1-5
TGTGCCAGCTCACCACGGGGGACAGGGAACACTGAAGCTTTCTTT	CASSPRGTGNTEAFF	TRBD1	TRBV18	.	TRBJ1-1
TGTGCCAGCAGCTCGGGACTAGCGGGGGACGAGCAGTACTTC	CASSSGLAGDEQYF	TRBD2	TRBV5-5	.	TRBJ2-7
TGCGCCAGCAGCTTGGACCCAGGGAGGTTCTACGAGCAGTACTTC	CASSLDPGRFYEQYF	.	TRBV5-1	few	TRBJ2-7
TGTGCCAGCACTTGGGACAACCAAGAAGCTTTCTTT	CASTWDNQEAFF	.	TRBV28	.	TRBJ1-1
TGTGCCAGCAGCTTAGTAAACACGAACACCGGGGAGCTGTTTTTT	CASSLVNTNTGELFF	.	TRBV11-2	.	TRBJ2-2
TGCGCCAGCAGCCAAGAACCAGGAAATTCACCCCTCCACTTT	CASSQEPGNSPLHF	.	TRBV4-3	few	TRBJ1-6
TGTGCCAGCAGCAAAGAAACCGGCCGGGATGAGCAGTTCTTC	CASSKETGRDEQFF	.	TRBV7-3	.	TRBJ2-1
TGTGCCACCAGAGGGACAGGCAACAATCAGCCCCAGCATTTT	CATRGTGNNQPQHF	TRBD1	TRBV15	few	TRBJ1-5
TGTGCCAGCAGCCTGGCGAGGGACAGGGGGTTCAAGGGCTACACCTTC	CASSLARDRGFKGYTF	TRBD1	TRBV9	few	TRBJ1-2
TGTGCCAGCAGCTACCAGGGTGCGGACATTCAGTACTTC	CASSYQGADIQYF	.	TRBV5-5	few	TRBJ2-4
TGTGCCAGCAGCTTTAGACAGAGCAATCAGCCCCAGCATTTT	CASSFRQSNQPQHF	.	TRBV7-2	.	TRBJ1-5
TGTGCCAGCAGCTTGACGGGGACTAGCGGGAGCAGGCCGTGGACCGGGGAGCTGTTTTTT	CASSLTGTSGSRPWTGELFF	TRBD2	TRBV5-4	medium-sized	TRBJ2-2
TGTGCCAGTGTTAGAGGGACAGGGGTGACTGAAGCTTTCTTT	CASVRGTGVTEAFF	TRBD1	TRBV19	.	TRBJ1-1
TGTGCCAGCAGCTTAGGACAGTACAATGAGCAGTTCTTC	CASSLGQYNEQFF	.	TRBV11-2	few	TRBJ2-1
TGTGCCAGCGCCGGACAGGGGGCCGGTCACGAGCAGTACTTC	CASAGQGAGHEQYF	TRBD1	TRBV18	.	TRBJ2-7
TGTGCCAGCAGCCTAGTAGGAGACACTGAAGCTTTCTTT	CASSLVGDTEAFF	.	TRBV7-9	.	TRBJ1-1
TGCGCCAGCAGCTTGCGGCAGGGCGCAGATACGCAGTATTTT	CASSLRQGADTQYF	.	TRBV5-1	.	TRBJ2-3
TGTGCCAGCAGTTTCTTCCCTAGCGCGCGGGGGAAAGAGACCCAGTACTTC	CASSFFPSARGKETQYF	TRBD2	TRBV28	.	TRBJ2-5